This note documents a single T cell receptor beta chain sequence. Its specificity is not known. The PCR employed 60 Vbeta primers together with 13 Jbeta primers. Profiling relied on immunoSEQ multiplex PCR, and the TCRdb table lists in-frame clones only, not all of them. The table includes approximately 160,000 clones, roughly 70% detected once. J gave up 5 bases and V 5 bases, and 7 bases lay outside the gene matches. CDR1 is SEHNR, CDR2 FQNEAQ, per germline (reference sequence). The CDR3 runs 14 residues. The data were obtained in a study of cytomegalovirus exposure and HLA in healthy donors. Broader study findings: In a later analysis, HLA-associated TCR beta chains were more clonally expanded than equally common others.

Sequencing used PBMCs. The receptor was isolated from a woman between 45 and 60 years old in good health and CMV-seropositive. This chain links TRBV7-9 with TRBJ1-1; 8 bases are a match to TRBD1. The CDR3 loop is CASSPMTGETEAFF. The CDR3 bases are TGTGCCAGCAGCCCGATGACAGGGGAAACTGAAGCTTTCTTT.